The rows below give T cell receptor beta chains drawn from one sample of a study of cytomegalovirus exposure and HLA in healthy donors. This table comes from immunoSEQ multiplex PCR, and its TCRdb copy is limited to in-frame clones, with some not included. The table includes 140,000 to 150,000 clones, 78% detected once. The sequenced sample consisted of PBMCs. All receptors come from a man in his forties in good health and CMV-seropositive. The CDR3 runs from the conserved cysteine through the conserved F or W. Each record gives: J gene, clone size, V gene, D gene, CDR3 protein, CDR3 DNA. The D gene is left open where the match is weak. Clone sizes are given selectively: once, few, many, or a class where the clone is expanded.

TRBJ2-5 NA TRBV18 NA CASSPPSVEETQYF TGTGCCAGCTCACCACCGTCCGTGGAGGAGACCCAGTACTTC
TRBJ2-4 NA TRBV7-6 TRBD1 CASSSKTGENIQYF TGTGCCAGCAGCTCAAAGACAGGGGAAAACATTCAGTACTTC
TRBJ2-5 NA TRBV7-9 NA CASSSYQGTGETQYF TGTGCCAGCAGCTCGTACCAGGGGACGGGGGAGACCCAGTACTTC
TRBJ1-5 NA TRBV7-8 TRBD1 CASSRTGNSNQPQHF TGTGCCAGCAGCCGGACAGGGAATAGCAATCAGCCCCAGCATTTT
TRBJ1-2 few TRBV15 NA CATSRDRAYGYTF TGTGCCACCAGCAGAGACAGGGCCTATGGCTACACCTTC
TRBJ2-7 NA TRBV29-1 TRBD2 CSVEPVVAGGAYEQYF TGCAGCGTTGAACCCGTGGTTGCGGGAGGAGCCTACGAGCAGTACTTC
TRBJ2-2 NA TRBV7-2 TRBD2 CASRRTSGNTGELFF TGTGCCAGCAGAAGGACTAGCGGAAACACCGGGGAGCTGTTTTTT
TRBJ2-3 NA TRBV5-1 TRBD1 CASSLGLDGQGATDTQYF TGCGCCAGCAGCTTGGGACTTGATGGACAGGGGGCAACAGATACGCAGTATTTT
TRBJ2-7 NA TRBV6-4 TRBD1 CASSQQTGGPYEQYF TGTGCCAGCAGTCAACAGACAGGGGGCCCCTACGAGCAGTACTTC
TRBJ2-6 NA TRBV5-5 TRBD1 CASSSSGTGTRVLTF TGTGCCAGCAGCTCCTCCGGGACAGGGACAAGGGTCCTGACTTTC
TRBJ2-6 few TRBV19 NA CASGGGLGANVLTF TGTGCCAGTGGTGGGGGGTTAGGGGCCAACGTCCTGACTTTC
TRBJ1-5 NA TRBV19 NA CASRTGPNQPQHF TGTGCCAGTAGGACAGGACCCAATCAGCCCCAGCATTTT
TRBJ2-7 NA TRBV10-1 NA CASSEHSGSGQYF TGCGCCAGCAGTGAGCATAGTGGGAGTGGGCAGTACTTC
TRBJ2-1 NA TRBV6-1 TRBD2 CASSEGLADYNEQFF TGTGCCAGCAGTGAAGGTCTAGCGGACTACAATGAGCAGTTCTTC
TRBJ1-1 once TRBV7-3 NA CASSLSAGAEAFF TGTGCCAGCAGCTTATCGGCGGGGGCTGAAGCTTTCTTT
TRBJ1-2 NA TRBV7-9 TRBD1 CASSLDPDRGGGYTF TGTGCCAGCAGCTTAGACCCGGACAGGGGAGGCGGCTACACCTTC
TRBJ2-7 NA TRBV30 NA CAWTGQQDEQYF TGTGCCTGGACGGGTCAACAGGATGAGCAGTACTTC
TRBJ2-1 NA TRBV4-3 NA CASSYNRDNEQFF TGCGCCAGCAGCTATAACAGGGACAATGAGCAGTTCTTC
TRBJ1-1 NA TRBV28 TRBD1 CASSPDRFRDTEAFF TGTGCCAGCAGTCCGGACAGGTTCCGGGACACTGAAGCTTTCTTT
TRBJ1-1 NA TRBV27 TRBD1 CASSTHLQGFGTEAFF TGTGCCAGCAGTACGCACTTACAGGGGTTTGGGACTGAAGCTTTCTTT
TRBJ2-7 NA TRBV2 NA CASSLGDRPPAYEQYF TGTGCCAGCAGTTTGGGTGACAGGCCCCCCGCCTACGAGCAGTACTTC
TRBJ1-1 NA TRBV11-2 TRBD1 CASRSTGTGNTEAFF TGTGCCAGCAGGTCGACCGGGACAGGGAACACTGAAGCTTTCTTT
TRBJ1-5 NA TRBV28 TRBD1 CASSPPGTGDQPQHF TGTGCCAGCAGTCCCCCGGGGACAGGGGACCAGCCCCAGCATTTT
TRBJ2-7 NA TRBV19 TRBD1 CASTGTGGSYEQYF TGTGCCAGTACCGGGACAGGGGGTAGCTACGAGCAGTACTTC
TRBJ2-1 once TRBV7-6 TRBD1 CASSKPGQGYNEQFF TGTGCCAGCAGTAAACCGGGACAGGGCTACAATGAGCAGTTCTTC
TRBJ2-1 few TRBV6-5 NA CASSYRGGSSYNEQFF TGTGCCAGCAGTTACAGAGGGGGAAGCTCCTACAATGAGCAGTTCTTC
TRBJ2-1 few TRBV14 TRBD1 CASSQDHGRGNEQFF TGTGCCAGCAGCCAAGATCACGGCAGGGGGAATGAGCAGTTCTTC
TRBJ2-5 NA TRBV2 TRBD1 CASSGTGGPQETQYF TGTGCCAGCAGTGGAACAGGGGGCCCACAAGAGACCCAGTACTTC
TRBJ1-1 NA TRBV7-8 TRBD1 CASSWGQLTEAFF TGTGCCAGCAGCTGGGGACAGCTCACTGAAGCTTTCTTT
TRBJ2-5 NA TRBV7-8 NA CASSFASTRETQYF TGTGCCAGCAGCTTCGCCTCCACTCGGGAGACCCAGTACTTC
TRBJ2-5 NA TRBV6-1 TRBD2 CASSVGGRETQYF TGTGCCAGCAGTGTGGGGGGGAGGGAGACCCAGTACTTC
TRBJ2-7 NA TRBV10-3 TRBD2 CAISDGLAGSGYEQYF TGTGCCATCAGTGATGGGCTAGCGGGATCGGGTTACGAGCAGTACTTC
TRBJ2-7 NA TRBV4-3 TRBD1 CASSQVYLQGSYEQYF TGCGCCAGCAGCCAAGTTTACTTACAGGGGTCCTACGAGCAGTACTTC
TRBJ2-5 NA TRBV6-5 NA CASSYFAGGPGEQYF TGTGCCAGCAGTTACTTTGCAGGGGGGCCCGGGGAGCAGTACTTC
TRBJ1-2 NA TRBV7-2 TRBD1 CASSVIGQANYGYTF TGTGCCAGCAGCGTAATTGGACAGGCAAACTATGGCTACACCTTC
TRBJ2-5 NA TRBV27 TRBD2 CATTARLAGGWTQYF TGTGCCACCACCGCAAGACTAGCCGGGGGGTGGACCCAGTACTTC
TRBJ2-7 NA TRBV11-3 NA CASSLDEQYEQYF TGTGCCAGCAGCTTAGATGAACAGTACGAGCAGTACTTC
TRBJ2-3 NA TRBV29-1 TRBD1 CSDLQGSTDTQYF TGCAGCGACCTACAGGGGAGCACTGATACGCAGTATTTT
TRBJ2-7 NA TRBV21-1 NA CASSHSLGGKGYEQYF TGTGCCAGCAGCCATTCCCTAGGAGGGAAAGGATACGAGCAGTACTTC
TRBJ2-2 NA TRBV6-1 TRBD2 CASSAQNPGLAGLSGELFF TGTGCCAGCAGTGCACAAAACCCGGGACTAGCGGGACTGTCCGGGGAGCTGTTTTTT
TRBJ1-2 NA TRBV9 TRBD1 CASSTSPRGAGYGYTF TGTGCCAGCAGCACGTCCCCCAGGGGGGCTGGCTATGGCTACACCTTC
TRBJ2-3 once TRBV19 NA CASSTSTDTQYF TGTGCCAGTAGTACTAGCACAGATACGCAGTATTTT
TRBJ1-1 once TRBV18 NA CASSTRQQNTEAFF TGTGCCAGCTCAACGCGACAGCAGAACACTGAAGCTTTCTTT
TRBJ2-5 once TRBV19 TRBD2 CASSNRPGRGETQYF TGTGCCAGTAGTAACCGACCCGGGCGGGGGGAGACCCAGTACTTC
TRBJ2-7 once TRBV7-7 TRBD1 CASSSSPGTGTGEQYF TGTGCCAGCAGCTCTAGTCCCGGGACAGGGACGGGCGAGCAGTACTTC
TRBJ1-2 NA TRBV5-1 NA CASSGTPGTRGYTF TGCGCCAGCAGCGGGACGCCGGGGACTCGCGGCTACACCTTC
TRBJ2-1 few TRBV19 TRBD2 CASSIVARGRFGNEQFF TGTGCCAGTAGTATCGTTGCTCGCGGGAGGTTTGGCAATGAGCAGTTCTTC
TRBJ1-2 NA TRBV19 TRBD1 CASSPPTAGGRDGYTF TGTGCCAGTAGCCCTCCGACGGCAGGGGGAAGAGATGGCTACACCTTC
TRBJ1-2 NA TRBV5-4 TRBD1 CASSRDSANYGYTF TGTGCCAGCAGCCGGGACAGCGCTAACTATGGCTACACCTTC
TRBJ2-5 few TRBV9 NA CASSVGRGQQETQYF TGTGCCAGCAGCGTAGGGCGGGGCCAACAAGAGACCCAGTACTTC
TRBJ2-3 NA TRBV5-6 NA CASGEMYFTDTQYF TGTGCCAGCGGAGAGATGTACTTCACAGATACGCAGTATTTT
TRBJ2-1 NA TRBV27 TRBD2 CASSLFLAGGLYNEQFF TGTGCCAGCAGTCTGTTTCTAGCGGGAGGCCTGTACAATGAGCAGTTCTTC
TRBJ2-1 NA TRBV14 TRBD2 CASSHMGLADTYNEQFF TGTGCCAGCAGCCACATGGGACTAGCGGATACCTACAATGAGCAGTTCTTC
TRBJ2-1 NA TRBV18 TRBD2 CASSLAGEHNEQFF TGTGCCAGCTCACTCGCGGGAGAACACAATGAGCAGTTCTTC
TRBJ1-6 NA TRBV9 NA CASSASTENNSPLHF TGTGCCAGCAGCGCCTCGACAGAAAATAATTCACCCCTCCACTTT
TRBJ1-5 NA TRBV28 TRBD1 CASSLIQGGEPQHF TGTGCCAGCAGTCTAATACAGGGGGGGGAGCCCCAGCATTTT
TRBJ2-7 NA TRBV7-9 TRBD2 CASSFLAGVGEQYF TGTGCCAGCAGCTTTCTAGCGGGAGTTGGCGAGCAGTACTTC
TRBJ2-1 NA TRBV11-2 TRBD2 CASSLGILAGGNSYNEQFF TGTGCCAGCAGCTTAGGGATTCTAGCGGGAGGCAACTCCTACAATGAGCAGTTCTTC